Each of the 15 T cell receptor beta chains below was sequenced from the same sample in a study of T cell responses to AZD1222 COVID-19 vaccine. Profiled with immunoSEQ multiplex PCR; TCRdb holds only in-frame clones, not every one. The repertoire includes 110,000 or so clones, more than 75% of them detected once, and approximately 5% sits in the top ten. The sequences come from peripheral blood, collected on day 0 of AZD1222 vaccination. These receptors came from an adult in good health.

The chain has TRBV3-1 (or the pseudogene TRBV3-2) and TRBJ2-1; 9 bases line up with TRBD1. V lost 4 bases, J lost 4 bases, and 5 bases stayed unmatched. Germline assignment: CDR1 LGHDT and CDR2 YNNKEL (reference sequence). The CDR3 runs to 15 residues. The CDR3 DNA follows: TGTGCCAGCAGCCTCCGGGACAGGGAGTACAATGAGCAGTTCTTC. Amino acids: CASSLRDREYNEQFF.

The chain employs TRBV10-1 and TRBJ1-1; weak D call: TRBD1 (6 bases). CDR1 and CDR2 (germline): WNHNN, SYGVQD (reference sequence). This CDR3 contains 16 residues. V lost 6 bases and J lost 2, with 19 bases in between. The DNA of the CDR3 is TGCGCCAGCAGCTCCGGGACAACCTCCGACAACACTGAAGCTTTCTTT. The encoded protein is CASSSGTTSDNTEAFF.

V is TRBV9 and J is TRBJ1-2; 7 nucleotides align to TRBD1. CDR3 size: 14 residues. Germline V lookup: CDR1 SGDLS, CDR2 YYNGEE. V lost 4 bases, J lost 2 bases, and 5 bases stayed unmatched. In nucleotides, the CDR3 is TGTGCCAGCAGCCCCCAGGGGGTAAACTATGGCTACACCTTC. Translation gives CASSPQGVNYGYTF. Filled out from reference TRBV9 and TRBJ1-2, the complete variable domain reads DSGVTQTPKHLITATGQRVTLRCSPRSGDLSVYWYQQSLDQGLQFLIQYYNGEERAKGNILERFSAQQFPDLHSELNLSSLELGDSALYFCASSPQGVNYGYTFGSGTRLTVV.

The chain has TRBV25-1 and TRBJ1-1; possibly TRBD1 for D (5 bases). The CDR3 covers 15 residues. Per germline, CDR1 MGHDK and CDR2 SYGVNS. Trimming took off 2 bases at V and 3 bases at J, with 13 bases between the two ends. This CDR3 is CASSEPRRGDTEAFF. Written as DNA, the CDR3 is TGTGCCAGCAGTGAACCCCGTCGGGGGGACACTGAAGCTTTCTTT.

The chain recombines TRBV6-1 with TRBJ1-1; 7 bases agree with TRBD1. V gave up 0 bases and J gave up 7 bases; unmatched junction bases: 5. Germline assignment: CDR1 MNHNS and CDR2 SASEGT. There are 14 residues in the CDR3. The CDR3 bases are TGTGCCAGCAGTGAAGCCGGGACAGCGTATGAAGCTTTCTTT. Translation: CASSEAGTAYEAFF.

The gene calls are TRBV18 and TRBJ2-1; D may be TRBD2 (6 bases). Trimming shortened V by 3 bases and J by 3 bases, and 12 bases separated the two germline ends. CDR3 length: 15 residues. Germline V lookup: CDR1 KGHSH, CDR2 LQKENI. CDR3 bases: TGTGCCAGCTCACCTCGACGGGAGTTCTACAATGAGCAGTTCTTC. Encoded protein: CASSPRREFYNEQFF.

The chain's CDR3 is CASAFQGPNTGELFF. CDR3 sequence (DNA): TGCGCCAGCGCATTCCAGGGGCCGAACACCGGGGAGCTGTTTTTT. The gene calls are TRBV5-1 and TRBJ2-2; maybe TRBD1 (6 bases). V dropped 7 bases and J dropped 0 bases, with 13 bases sitting between them. There are 15 residues in the CDR3. The germline V gene encodes CDR1 SGHRS and CDR2 YFSETQ. Using reference TRBV5-1 and TRBJ2-2 for the parts outside the CDR3, the full variable domain is KAGVTQTPRYLIKTRGQQVTLSCSPISGHRSVSWYQQTPGQGLQFLFEYFSETQRNKGNFPGRFSGRQFSNSRSEMNVSTLELGDSALYLCASAFQGPNTGELFFGEGSRLTVL.

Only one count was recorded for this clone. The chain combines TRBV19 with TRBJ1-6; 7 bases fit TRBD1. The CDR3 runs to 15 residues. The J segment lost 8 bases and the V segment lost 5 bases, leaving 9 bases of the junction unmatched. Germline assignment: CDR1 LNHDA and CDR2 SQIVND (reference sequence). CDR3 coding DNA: TGTGCCAGTAGTCTAAAGACAGGGTTGGATTCACCCCTCCACTTT. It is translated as CASSLKTGLDSPLHF.

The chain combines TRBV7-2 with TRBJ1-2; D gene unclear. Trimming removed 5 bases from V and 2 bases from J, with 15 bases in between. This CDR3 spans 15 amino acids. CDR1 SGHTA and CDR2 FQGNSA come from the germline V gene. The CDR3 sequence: CASSPTPDGNYGYTF. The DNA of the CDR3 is TGTGCCAGCAGCCCAACTCCGGACGGGAACTATGGCTACACCTTC.

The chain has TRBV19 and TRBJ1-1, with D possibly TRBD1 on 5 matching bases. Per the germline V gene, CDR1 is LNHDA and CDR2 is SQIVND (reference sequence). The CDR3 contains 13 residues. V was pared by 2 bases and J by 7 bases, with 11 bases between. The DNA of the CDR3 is TGTGCCAGTAGTATATTTCGGGGCGGTGAAGCTTTCTTT. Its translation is CASSIFRGGEAFF.

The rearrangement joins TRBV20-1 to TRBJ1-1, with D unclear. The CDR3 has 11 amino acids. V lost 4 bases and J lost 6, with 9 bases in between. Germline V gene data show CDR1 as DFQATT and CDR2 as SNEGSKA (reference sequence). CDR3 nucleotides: TGCAGTGCTAATCCGGTTGCTGAAGCTTTCTTT. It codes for CSANPVAEAFF.

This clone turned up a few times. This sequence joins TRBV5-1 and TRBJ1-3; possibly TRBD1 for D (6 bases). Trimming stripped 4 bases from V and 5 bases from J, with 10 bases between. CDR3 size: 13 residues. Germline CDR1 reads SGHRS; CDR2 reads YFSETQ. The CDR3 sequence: CASSGGQRNTIYF. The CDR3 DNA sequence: TGCGCCAGCAGCGGGGGGCAGAGAAACACCATATATTTT.

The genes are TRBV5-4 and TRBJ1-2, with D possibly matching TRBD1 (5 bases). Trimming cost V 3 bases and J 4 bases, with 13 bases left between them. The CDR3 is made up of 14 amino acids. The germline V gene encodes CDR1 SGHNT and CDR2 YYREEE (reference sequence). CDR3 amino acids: CASSWTGTVYGYTF. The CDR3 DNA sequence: TGTGCCAGCAGCTGGACCGGGACTGTCTATGGCTACACCTTC. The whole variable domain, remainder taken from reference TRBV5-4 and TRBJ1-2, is ETGVTQSPTHLIKTRGQQVTLRCSSQSGHNTVSWYQQALGQGPQFIFQYYREEENGRGNFPPRFSGLQFPNYSSELNVNALELDDSALYLCASSWTGTVYGYTFGSGTRLTVV.

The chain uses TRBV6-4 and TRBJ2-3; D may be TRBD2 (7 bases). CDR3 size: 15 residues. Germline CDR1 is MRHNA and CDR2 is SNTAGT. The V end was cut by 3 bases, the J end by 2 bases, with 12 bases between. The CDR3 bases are TGTGCCAGCAGTGAAGGGGGGGCCCCCACAGATACGCAGTATTTT. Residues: CASSEGGAPTDTQYF.

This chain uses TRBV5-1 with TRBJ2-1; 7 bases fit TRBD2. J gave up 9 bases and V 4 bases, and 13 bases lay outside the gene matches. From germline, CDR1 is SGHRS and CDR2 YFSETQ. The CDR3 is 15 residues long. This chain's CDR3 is CASSPGGGWAGEQFF. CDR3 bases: TGCGCCAGCAGCCCTGGGGGAGGGTGGGCAGGTGAGCAGTTCTTC.